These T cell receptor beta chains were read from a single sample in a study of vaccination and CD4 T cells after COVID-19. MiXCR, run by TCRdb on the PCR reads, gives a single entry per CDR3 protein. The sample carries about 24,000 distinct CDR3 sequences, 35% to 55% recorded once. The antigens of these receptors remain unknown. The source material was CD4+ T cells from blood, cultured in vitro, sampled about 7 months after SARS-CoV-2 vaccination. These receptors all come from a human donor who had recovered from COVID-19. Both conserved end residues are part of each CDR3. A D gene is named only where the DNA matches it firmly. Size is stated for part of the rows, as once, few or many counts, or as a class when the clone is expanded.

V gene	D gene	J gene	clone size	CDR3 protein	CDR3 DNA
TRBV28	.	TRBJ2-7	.	CASSFSTGTVGHEQYF	TGTGCCAGCAGTTTTTCGACGGGGACGGTAGGGCACGAGCAGTACTTC
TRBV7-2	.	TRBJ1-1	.	CASSLGGMNTEAFF	TGTGCCAGCAGCTTAGGAGGGATGAACACTGAAGCTTTCTTT
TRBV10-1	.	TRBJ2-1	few	CASSDSGYNEQFF	TGCGCCAGCAGTGATAGCGGATACAATGAGCAGTTCTTC
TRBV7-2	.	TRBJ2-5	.	CASSSRMQETQYF	TGTGCCAGCAGCTCTAGGATGCAAGAGACCCAGTACTTC
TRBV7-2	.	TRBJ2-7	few	CASSFGGDPYEQYF	TGTGCCAGCAGCTTTGGCGGAGACCCCTACGAGCAGTACTTC
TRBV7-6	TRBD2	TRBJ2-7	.	CASSLGLAGEAYEQYF	TGTGCCAGCAGCTTAGGACTAGCGGGAGAAGCTTACGAGCAGTACTTC
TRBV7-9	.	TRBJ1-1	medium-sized	CASSPNREAFF	TGTGCCAGCAGCCCCAATAGGGAAGCTTTCTTT
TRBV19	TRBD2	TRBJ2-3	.	CASRWTSGISTDTQYF	TGTGCCAGTCGATGGACTAGCGGGATTAGCACAGATACGCAGTATTTT
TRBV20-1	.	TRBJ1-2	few	CSASLSAYGYTF	TGCAGTGCTAGTCTGTCCGCATATGGCTACACCTTC
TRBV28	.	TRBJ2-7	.	CASGSGPYEQYF	TGTGCCAGCGGGAGCGGGCCGTACGAGCAGTACTTC
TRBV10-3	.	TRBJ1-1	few	CAISGIGNTEAFF	TGTGCCATCAGTGGTATCGGTAACACTGAAGCTTTCTTT
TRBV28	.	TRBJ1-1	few	CASSPTAMNTEAFF	TGTGCCAGCAGTCCGACAGCGATGAACACTGAAGCTTTCTTT
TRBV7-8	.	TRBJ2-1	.	CASSLVAPRYNEQFF	TGTGCCAGCAGCTTAGTGGCCCCACGCTACAATGAGCAGTTCTTC
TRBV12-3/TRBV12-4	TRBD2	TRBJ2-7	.	CASSLGAGVREQYF	TGTGCCAGCAGTTTAGGGGCGGGAGTGAGGGAGCAGTACTTC
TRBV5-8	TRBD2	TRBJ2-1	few	CASSLFSSGRIDEQFF	TGTGCCAGCAGCTTATTCTCTAGCGGGAGGATAGATGAGCAGTTCTTC
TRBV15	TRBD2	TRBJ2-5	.	CATSRGLREPQETQYF	TGTGCCACCAGCAGAGGTCTGCGGGAGCCCCAAGAGACCCAGTACTTC
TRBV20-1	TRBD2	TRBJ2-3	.	CSASDPGLAGDTQYF	TGCAGTGCTAGCGATCCGGGACTAGCGGGAGATACGCAGTATTTT
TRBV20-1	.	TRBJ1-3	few	CSAPRVTGNTIYF	TGCAGTGCACCGCGGGTAACTGGAAACACCATATATTTT
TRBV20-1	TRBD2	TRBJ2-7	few	CSARSRGLAGDQYF	TGCAGTGCTAGATCCCGGGGACTAGCGGGAGATCAGTACTTC
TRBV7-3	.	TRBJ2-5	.	CASSLQRAETQYF	TGTGCCAGCAGCTTACAAAGGGCAGAGACCCAGTACTTC
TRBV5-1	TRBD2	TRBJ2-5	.	CASSLAAGLAGSQETQYF	TGCGCCAGCAGCTTGGCGGCCGGACTAGCGGGATCTCAAGAGACCCAATACTTC
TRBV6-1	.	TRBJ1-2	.	CASSFPRGLYGYTF	TGTGCCAGCAGCTTCCCCAGGGGACTCTATGGCTACACCTTC
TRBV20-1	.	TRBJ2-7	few	CSASTELGEQYF	TGCAGTGCTAGTACAGAGCTGGGCGAGCAGTACTTC
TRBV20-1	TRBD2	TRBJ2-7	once	CSAAVGGRGYEQYF	TGCAGTGCTGCCGTAGGTGGGAGGGGATACGAGCAGTACTTC
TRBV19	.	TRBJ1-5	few	CASSWAGRSQPQHF	TGTGCCAGTAGTTGGGCCGGGCGTTCTCAGCCCCAGCATTTT
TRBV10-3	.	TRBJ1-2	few	CAISASSGEWGYGYTF	TGTGCCATCAGTGCGTCCTCAGGGGAATGGGGTTATGGCTACACCTTC